Presented here are 4 T cell receptor beta chains from one specimen sequenced in a study of blood T cells in healthy people across ages. For the second PCR, which ran for 7 to 11 cycles, a sample-barcoded 5' primer and a J-beta primer mix were used. Via MiXCR, TCRdb re-called the 5' RACE reads, giving one row per CDR3 protein. The table lists 600,000 or so distinct CDR3 sequences, 47% of them singletons, with roughly 24% in the top ten. The sample comprised blood. The source is a man older than 75 in good health.

This clonotype is a singleton in its sample. The chain has TRBV6-2 or TRBV6-3 and TRBJ2-1; D is perhaps TRBD1 (5 bases). CDR3 length: 13 amino acids. V gave up 5 bases and J gave up 4 bases, with 9 bases separating them. Germline values: CDR1 MNHEY, CDR2 SVGEGT. This chain's CDR3 is CASSETAYNEQFF. CDR3 nucleotide sequence: TGTGCCAGCAGTGAGACAGCATACAATGAGCAGTTCTTC.

A few counts support this clonotype. The chain uses TRBV29-1 and TRBJ2-5, with 7 bases lining up with TRBD2. After removal of 2 bases from V and 7 bases from J, the junction contained 7 bases not matched to a gene. Germline CDR1 reads SQVTM; CDR2 reads ANQGSEA. The CDR3 is made up of 13 amino acids. DNA for the CDR3: TGCAGCGTTGAATGGGGAGGGGCTTGGACCCAGTACTTC. Translating it yields CSVEWGGAWTQYF.

The rearrangement links TRBV4-1 to TRBJ1-4; 7 bases are shared with TRBD1. The CDR3 is 15 amino acids. V was clipped by 5 bases and J by 4 bases; unmatched bases: 7. Per germline, CDR1 MGHRA and CDR2 YSYEKL. CDR3 sequence reads: CASSFRDSSNEKLFF. Here the CDR3 DNA reads TGCGCCAGCAGCTTCCGGGACAGCAGTAATGAAAAACTGTTTTTT.

This rearrangement joins TRBV11-2 to TRBJ2-1; 8 nucleotides align to TRBD2. Germline trimming cut 6 bases from V and 7 bases from J; bases unmatched to any gene: 11. The germline CDR1 and CDR2 sequences are SGHAT and FQNNGV. The CDR3 has 15 residues. This CDR3 is CASRGPGLGENEQFF. The DNA of the CDR3 is TGTGCCAGCAGGGGACCGGGACTAGGCGAAAATGAGCAGTTCTTC. Drawing the rest from reference TRBV11-2 and TRBJ2-1, the complete variable domain is EAGVAQSPRYKIIEKRQSVAFWCNPISGHATLYWYQQILGQGPKLLIQFQNNGVVDDSQLPKDRFSAERLKGVDSTLKIQPAKLEDSAVYLCASRGPGLGENEQFFGPGTRLTVL.